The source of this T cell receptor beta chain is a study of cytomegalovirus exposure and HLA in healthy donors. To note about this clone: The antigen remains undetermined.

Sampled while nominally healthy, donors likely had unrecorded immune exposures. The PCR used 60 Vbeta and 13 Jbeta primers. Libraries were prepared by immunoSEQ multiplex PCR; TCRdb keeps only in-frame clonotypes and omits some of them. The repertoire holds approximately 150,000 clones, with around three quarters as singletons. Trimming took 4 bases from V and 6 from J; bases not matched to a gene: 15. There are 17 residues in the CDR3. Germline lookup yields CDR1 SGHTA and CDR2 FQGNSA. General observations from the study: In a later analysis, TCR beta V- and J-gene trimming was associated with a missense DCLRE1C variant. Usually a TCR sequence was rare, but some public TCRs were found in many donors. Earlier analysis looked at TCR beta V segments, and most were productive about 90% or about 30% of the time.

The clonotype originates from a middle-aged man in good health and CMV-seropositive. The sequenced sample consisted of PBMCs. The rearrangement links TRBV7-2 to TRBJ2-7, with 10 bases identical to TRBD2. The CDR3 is CASSSPSGSVVRGEQYF. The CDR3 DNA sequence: TGTGCCAGCAGCTCCCCTAGCGGGAGCGTGGTCAGGGGCGAGCAGTACTTC.